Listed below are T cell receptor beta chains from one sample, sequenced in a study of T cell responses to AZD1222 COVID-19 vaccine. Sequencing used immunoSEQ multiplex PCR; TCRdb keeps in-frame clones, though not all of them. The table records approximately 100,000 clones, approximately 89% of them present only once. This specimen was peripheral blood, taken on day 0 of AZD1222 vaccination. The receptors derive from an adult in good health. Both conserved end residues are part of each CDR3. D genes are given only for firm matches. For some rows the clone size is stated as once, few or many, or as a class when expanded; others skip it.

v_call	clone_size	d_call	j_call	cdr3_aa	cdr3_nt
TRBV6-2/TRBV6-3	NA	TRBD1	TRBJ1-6	CASSPRDRAPWEFWTLHF	TGTGCCAGCAGCCCCCGGGACAGGGCCCCTTGGGAATTTTGGACCCTCCACTTT
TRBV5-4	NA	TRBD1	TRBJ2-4	CASSLGGTGIKNIQYF	TGTGCCAGCAGCTTGGGTGGGACAGGGATTAAAAACATTCAGTACTTC
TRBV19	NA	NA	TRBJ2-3	CASSIRVGNTQYF	TGTGCCAGTAGTATAAGGGTAGGAAATACGCAGTATTTT
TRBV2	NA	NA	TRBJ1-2	CARGGGNYGYTF	TGTGCCAGAGGTGGGGGGAACTATGGCTACACCTTC
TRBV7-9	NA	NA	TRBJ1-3	CASSFGQISGNTIYF	TGTGCCAGCAGCTTCGGACAGATCTCTGGAAACACCATATATTTT
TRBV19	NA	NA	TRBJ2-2	CASSITTVQTQRNTGELFF	TGTGCCAGTAGTATCACGACAGTGCAGACCCAGAGGAACACCGGGGAGCTGTTTTTT
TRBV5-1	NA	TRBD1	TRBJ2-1	CASSGDRGTHNEQFF	TGCGCCAGCAGCGGGGACAGGGGGACCCACAATGAGCAGTTCTTC
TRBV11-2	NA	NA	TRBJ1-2	CASSFVQGGGYTF	TGTGCCAGCAGCTTTGTCCAGGGAGGTGGCTACACCTTC
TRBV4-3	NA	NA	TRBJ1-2	CASSQERDKGSHNYGYTF	TGCGCCAGCAGCCAAGAAAGGGACAAGGGGAGTCATAACTATGGCTACACCTTC
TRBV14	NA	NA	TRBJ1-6	CASSQGKRAPLHF	TGTGCCAGCAGCCAAGGCAAAAGGGCACCCCTCCACTTT
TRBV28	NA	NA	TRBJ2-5	CASSLATPETQYF	TGTGCCAGCAGTTTGGCGACCCCAGAGACCCAGTACTTC
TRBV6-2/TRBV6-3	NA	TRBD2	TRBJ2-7	CASSTNRLAGSYEQYF	TGTGCCAGCAGTACCAATCGACTAGCGGGCTCCTACGAGCAGTACTTC
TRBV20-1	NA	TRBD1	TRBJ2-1	CSAVVGTVLIF	TGCAGTGCCGTAGTCGGGACAGTTCTAATCTTC
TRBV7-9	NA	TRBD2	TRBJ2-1	CASSLGTSGRVHNEQFF	TGTGCCAGCAGCCTGGGGACTAGCGGGAGAGTCCACAATGAGCAGTTCTTC
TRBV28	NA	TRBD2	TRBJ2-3	CASQAGSTDTQYF	TGTGCCAGTCAAGCGGGGAGCACAGATACGCAGTATTTT
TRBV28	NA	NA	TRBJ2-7	CASSPTRVRQYF	TGTGCCAGCAGTCCGACAAGAGTACGGCAGTACTTC
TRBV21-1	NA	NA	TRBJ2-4	CASSKEQGAIHPKNIQYF	TGTGCCAGCAGCAAAGAACAGGGGGCCATACACCCCAAAAACATTCAGTACTTC
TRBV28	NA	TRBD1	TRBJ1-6	CASSTRDSYNSPLHF	TGTGCCAGCAGTACCCGGGACAGCTATAATTCACCCCTCCACTTT
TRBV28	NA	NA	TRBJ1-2	CASSLGAADYGYTF	TGTGCCAGCAGTTTGGGCGCGGCGGACTATGGCTACACCTTC
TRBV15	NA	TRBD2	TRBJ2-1	CATTEGLADSSYNEQFF	TGTGCCACCACCGAGGGACTAGCGGATAGCTCCTACAATGAGCAGTTCTTC
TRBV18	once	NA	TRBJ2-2	CASSPPGHSNTGELFF	TGTGCCAGCTCCCCGCCGGGACACTCGAACACCGGGGAGCTGTTTTTT
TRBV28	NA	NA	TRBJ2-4	CASSLPMRNIQYF	TGTGCCAGCAGTTTGCCGATGAGAAACATTCAGTACTTC
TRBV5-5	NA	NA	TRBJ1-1	CASSRRYTPNTEAFF	TGTGCCAGCAGCCGCCGATATACTCCGAACACTGAAGCTTTCTTT
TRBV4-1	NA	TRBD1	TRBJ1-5	CASSDRAIRGGNQPQHF	TGCGCCAGCAGCGATCGAGCGATCAGGGGGGGTAATCAGCCCCAGCATTTT
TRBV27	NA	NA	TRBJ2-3	CASSANRVRTDTQYF	TGTGCCAGCAGTGCCAACAGGGTCAGGACAGATACGCAGTATTTT
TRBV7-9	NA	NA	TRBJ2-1	CASSLGQGRNEQFF	TGTGCCAGCAGCTTGGGGCAGGGTCGCAATGAGCAGTTCTTC
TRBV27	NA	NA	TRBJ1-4	CASTVRGAGNEKLFF	TGTGCCAGCACCGTGCGAGGAGCGGGTAATGAAAAACTGTTTTTT
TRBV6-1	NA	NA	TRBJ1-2	CASSDPKGTSGGTIYGYTF	TGTGCCAGCAGTGACCCCAAGGGGACATCTGGGGGCACTATCTATGGCTACACCTTC
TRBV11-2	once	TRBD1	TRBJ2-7	CASRLSRQGPYEQYF	TGTGCCAGCAGGCTGAGCCGACAGGGGCCCTACGAGCAGTACTTC
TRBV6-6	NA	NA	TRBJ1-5	CASSYLESNQPQHF	TGTGCCAGCAGTTACCTGGAAAGCAATCAGCCCCAGCATTTT
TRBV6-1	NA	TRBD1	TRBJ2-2	CASSEGQDNTGELFF	TGTGCCAGCAGTGAGGGACAGGATAACACCGGGGAGCTGTTTTTT
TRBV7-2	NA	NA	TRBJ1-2	CASSLEFYGYTF	TGTGCCAGCAGCTTAGAGTTCTATGGCTACACCTTC
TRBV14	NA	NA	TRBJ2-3	CASSLMGEAGTQYF	TGTGCCAGCAGCCTCATGGGGGAGGCTGGTACGCAGTATTTT
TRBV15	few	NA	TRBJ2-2	CATSRVNGQLTGELFF	TGTGCCACCAGCAGAGTGAATGGACAGCTAACCGGGGAGCTGTTTTTT
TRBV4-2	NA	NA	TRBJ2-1	CASSQEVSAGMYNEQFF	TGTGCCAGCAGCCAAGAGGTATCGGCGGGGATGTACAATGAGCAGTTCTTC
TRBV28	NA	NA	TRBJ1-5	CASWGDQPQHF	TGTGCCAGCTGGGGGGACCAGCCCCAGCATTTT
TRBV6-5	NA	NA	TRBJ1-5	CASSYSRIGNQPQHF	TGTGCCAGCAGTTACTCTAGGATAGGCAATCAGCCCCAGCATTTT
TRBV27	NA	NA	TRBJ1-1	CASRLKKGQANTEAFF	TGTGCCAGCAGGTTAAAGAAGGGACAAGCGAACACTGAAGCTTTCTTT
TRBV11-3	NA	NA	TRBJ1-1	CASSSNRYTEAFF	TGTGCCAGCAGCTCAAACAGGTACACTGAAGCTTTCTTT
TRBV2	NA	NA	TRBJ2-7	CASSESGFYEQYF	TGTGCCAGCAGTGAATCTGGTTTCTACGAGCAGTACTTC
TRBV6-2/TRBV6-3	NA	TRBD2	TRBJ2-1	CASSYTSGAYNEQFF	TGTGCCAGCAGTTACACGAGCGGGGCTTACAATGAGCAGTTCTTC
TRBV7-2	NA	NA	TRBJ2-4	CASSHNSHRQNIQYF	TGTGCCAGCAGTCACAACTCTCACAGGCAAAACATTCAGTACTTC
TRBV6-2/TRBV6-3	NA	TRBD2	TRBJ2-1	CASSYTSVNEQFF	TGTGCCAGCAGTTATACTAGCGTCAATGAGCAGTTCTTC
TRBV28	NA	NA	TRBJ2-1	CASSLYRESYNEQFF	TGTGCCAGCAGTTTATACCGTGAATCCTACAATGAGCAGTTCTTC
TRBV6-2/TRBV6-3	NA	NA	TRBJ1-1	CASSPGSRTEAFF	TGTGCCAGCAGTCCCGGGAGCAGGACTGAAGCTTTCTTT
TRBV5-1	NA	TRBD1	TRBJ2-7	CASSLKDPGQGPGRSSYEQYF	TGCGCCAGCAGCTTAAAGGATCCGGGACAGGGGCCGGGCAGAAGCTCCTACGAGCAGTACTTC
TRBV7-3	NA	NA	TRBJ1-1	CASSLGQPTEAFF	TGTGCCAGCAGCTTAGGACAGCCTACTGAAGCTTTCTTT
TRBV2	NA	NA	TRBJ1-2	CASSELRVYGYTF	TGTGCCAGCAGCGAACTACGGGTATATGGCTACACCTTC
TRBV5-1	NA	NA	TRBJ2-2	CASSLIWGLNTGELFF	TGCGCCAGCAGCTTGATCTGGGGTCTCAACACCGGGGAGCTGTTTTTT
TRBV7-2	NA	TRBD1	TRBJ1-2	CASNPTGGAGYGYTF	TGTGCCAGCAACCCTACAGGGGGCGCTGGGTATGGCTACACCTTC
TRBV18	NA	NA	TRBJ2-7	CASSQTWQGGPNEQYF	TGTGCCAGCTCACAAACCTGGCAGGGGGGGCCTAACGAGCAGTACTTC
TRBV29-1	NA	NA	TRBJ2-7	CSAETTYEQYF	TGCAGCGCGGAGACGACCTACGAGCAGTACTTC
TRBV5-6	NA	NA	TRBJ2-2	CASSLVGRTPSNTGELFF	TGTGCCAGCAGCTTGGTGGGACGGACCCCGTCTAACACCGGGGAGCTGTTTTTT
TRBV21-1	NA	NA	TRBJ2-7	CATQSEQYF	TGTGCCACCCAGTCCGAGCAGTACTTC
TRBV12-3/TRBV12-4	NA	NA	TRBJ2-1	CASSVQTRREQFF	TGTGCCAGCAGTGTTCAGACTAGACGGGAGCAGTTCTTC
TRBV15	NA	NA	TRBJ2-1	CATSRGGEQFF	TGTGCCACCAGCAGAGGCGGAGAGCAGTTCTTC
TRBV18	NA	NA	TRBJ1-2	CASSPWGQEVGYTF	TGTGCCAGCTCACCCTGGGGGCAAGAGGTTGGCTACACCTTC
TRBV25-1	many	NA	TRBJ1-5	CASSGGVNQPQHF	TGTGCCAGCAGTGGGGGAGTCAATCAGCCCCAGCATTTT